Many counts were recorded for the clone carrying this T cell receptor (beta chain). The target antigen is unknown. The repertoire was sequenced with immunoSEQ multiplex PCR; TCRdb's copy has only in-frame clones and lacks some. In total the sample includes fewer than 11,000 clones, none of them seen once. The sample originates from a study of T cells after posttransplantation cyclophosphamide. Study observations and caveats: Later post-transplant blood repertoires were often dominated by donor CD8+ memory clones. After PTCy, TRB diversity resembled that of CNI/methotrexate controls. Skin or GI-infiltrating T cells shared few TRB sequences with blood.

A marrow graft followed busulfan-fludarabine conditioning, with cyclophosphamide on days +3 and +4. Germline CDR1 is MNHEY and CDR2 is SMNVEV (reference sequence). The CDR3 covers 15 residues. V dropped 0 bases and J dropped 2 bases, with 11 bases sitting between them. The chain links TRBV27 to TRBJ2-7, with D perhaps TRBD2 (6 bases). This sequence was found in a female patient in her thirties or forties who received an allogeneic stem cell transplant from a related donor, was CMV-positive, and had no GVHD. Part of the T cells may come from the graft donor. This specimen consisted of PBMCs, obtained after allogeneic stem cell transplant with posttransplant cyclophosphamide. The CDR3 DNA reads TGTGCCAGCAGTTTATCGGCGGGAACCACCTACGAGCAGTACTTC. Translation gives CASSLSAGTTYEQYF.